The T cell receptor (beta chain) described here comes from a study of blood T cell repertoires in COVID-19. Germline V gene lookup returns CDR1 LNHNV and CDR2 YYDKDF (reference sequence). Unmatched junction bases numbered 5, after V lost 3 bases and J lost 8 bases. The CDR3 totals 14 residues. Original processing notes: Scientists estimated how many nucleated cells there were by amplifying reference gene primers. Method: immunoSEQ multiplex PCR; TCRdb's copy keeps in-frame clones and lacks some. Clonal size and the V and J genes are those of that table, whereas D and trimming came from the DNA. The profile covers some 260,000 clones, with approximately 82% appearing a single time and about 3.4% taken by the ten largest.

This sequence was found in a woman aged 18-29 years with acute or convalescent COVID-19. The sequencing sample was made of peripheral blood. The chain has TRBV15 and TRBJ1-4, with 8 bases lining up with TRBD1. CDR3 region: CATSSGQGGEKLFF. CDR3 bases: TGTGCCACCAGCAGCGGACAGGGTGGAGAAAAACTGTTTTTT. Together with reference TRBV15 and TRBJ1-4, the CDR3 gives the full variable domain: DAMVIQNPRYQVTQFGKPVTLSCSQTLNHNVMYWYQQKSSQAPKLLFHYYDKDFNNEADTPDNFQSRRPNTSFCFLDIRSPGLGDTAMYLCATSSGQGGEKLFFGSGTQLSVL.